The 18 T cell receptor beta chains below come from one sample, sequenced in a study of blood T cell repertoires in COVID-19. The method was immunoSEQ multiplex PCR; TCRdb's version includes in-frame clones alone and lacks a portion of them. The sample contains 130,000 to 150,000 clones, around three quarters of which appear only once. The material sequenced was peripheral blood. Receptors were obtained from a man older than 75 with acute or convalescent COVID-19.

The CDR3 sequence: CASSRGADGYTF. For the CDR3, the DNA is TGCGCCAGCAGCCGTGGGGCTGATGGCTACACCTTC. The V call is TRBV5-1, the J call TRBJ1-2, with a possible D match to TRBD1 (5 bases). The CDR3 is 12 amino acids. V gave up 4 bases and J gave up 6 bases, with 10 bases separating them. The germline V gene has CDR1 SGHRS and CDR2 YFSETQ.

The chain recombines TRBV28 with TRBJ1-5; no firm D call. The CDR3 is 14 residues long. Germline V gene lookup returns CDR1 MDHEN and CDR2 SYDVKM. V lost 3 bases and J 1 base, leaving 7 bases between the germline ends. CDR3: CASSLSISNQPQHF. The CDR3 DNA reads as TGTGCCAGCAGTTTGAGCATCAGCAATCAGCCCCAGCATTTT.

This sequence joins TRBV2 and TRBJ1-2, with D maybe TRBD1 (5 bases). Germline-derived CDR1 and CDR2 are SNHLY and FYNNEI. Trimming pared 4 bases from V and 0 bases from J, leaving 9 bases between. The CDR3 has 14 amino acids. CDR3 nucleotide sequence: TGTGCCAGCAGTGCGGACAAGGCTAACTATGGCTACACCTTC. Translating it yields CASSADKANYGYTF.

This clone was detected a few times. The chain uses TRBV19 and TRBJ1-2, with TRBD1 identical over 7 bases. The CDR3 consists of 15 residues. Looked up from germline, CDR1 is LNHDA and CDR2 is SQIVND (reference sequence). The trim removed 5 bases at V and 11 bases at J, leaving 17 bases unmatched. CDR3 protein: CASSPGGQPSWGYTF. DNA of the CDR3: TGTGCCAGTAGTCCAGGGGGACAGCCATCCTGGGGGTACACCTTC.

V and J are TRBV6-5 and TRBJ2-5; the D gene is possibly TRBD2 (6 bases). Germline V gene sequence: CDR1 MNHEY, CDR2 SVGAGI. V was cut by 2 bases and J by 3 bases, with 13 bases left in between. The CDR3 runs to 15 residues. CDR3 residues: CASSYASAGKETQYF. The CDR3 DNA reads as TGTGCCAGCAGTTACGCGTCTGCGGGGAAAGAGACCCAGTACTTC.

This chain joins TRBV7-9 and TRBJ1-6; D gene uncertain. Germline V lookup: CDR1 SEHNR, CDR2 FQNEAQ (reference sequence). Trimming took off 2 bases at V and 0 bases at J, with 5 bases between the two ends. The length of the CDR3 is 15 residues. In DNA form, the CDR3 reads TGTGCCAGCAGCTTAACGAGCTCCTATAATTCACCCCTCCACTTT. Translation: CASSLTSSYNSPLHF.

This clone occurred a few times. This chain joins TRBV4-1 and TRBJ1-1, with a tentative D call TRBD1 (6 bases). The germline V gene has CDR1 MGHRA and CDR2 YSYEKL. CDR3 size: 14 residues. The V end was cut by 7 bases, the J end by 4 bases, with 16 bases between. CDR3: CASTEGQGSTEAFF. The CDR3 DNA is TGCGCCAGCACCGAGGGGCAGGGGAGCACTGAAGCTTTCTTT.

The V gene is TRBV7-8, the J gene TRBJ2-1; no clear D gene. The CDR3 sequence is 16 residues long. Trimming took 5 bases from V and 6 from J, leaving 20 bases between them. Germline lookup yields CDR1 SGHVS and CDR2 FQNEAQ. CDR3 region: CASSAYRVSIGNEQFF. The CDR3 nucleotides read TGTGCCAGCAGCGCGTACCGGGTCTCTATTGGCAATGAGCAGTTCTTC.

This CDR3 is CASSLLLLGQNTGELFF. CDR3 DNA sequence: TGTGCCAGCAGTTTACTCCTTTTGGGACAAAACACCGGGGAGCTGTTTTTT. The chain carries TRBV28 and TRBJ2-2, with D possibly being TRBD1 (6 bases). The CDR3 sequence is 17 residues long. Germline lookup yields CDR1 MDHEN and CDR2 SYDVKM. V shed 2 bases and J shed 2 bases, with 15 bases lying between them.

The chain joins TRBV28 to TRBJ2-5, with D tentatively TRBD1 (5 bases). The CDR3 runs 13 residues. Germline values: CDR1 MDHEN, CDR2 SYDVKM. V was pared by 4 bases and J by 2 bases, with 8 bases between. As DNA, the CDR3 is TGTGCCAGCAGTTCAGGGCAACAAGAGACCCAGTACTTC. Encoded protein: CASSSGQQETQYF.

This chain uses TRBV9 with TRBJ2-1; the match to TRBD1 covers 8 bases. The length of the CDR3 is 20 residues. Unmatched junction bases numbered 23, after V lost 2 bases and J lost 7 bases. Germline loops: CDR1 SGDLS, CDR2 YYNGEE. The CDR3 region has the DNA TGTGCCAGCAGCGTGGGCCTTCGGGACAGGTCCCCAACGCCCAGAAATGAGCAGTTCTTC. It yields the protein CASSVGLRDRSPTPRNEQFF.

The chain links TRBV30 to TRBJ1-2; no clear D. Germline-derived CDR1 and CDR2 are GTSNPN and SVGIG (reference sequence). This CDR3 spans 16 amino acids. The V end lost 0 bases, the J end lost 8 bases, and 22 bases lay between the germline ends. CDR3: CAWSVGAGPSGGGYTF. As DNA, the CDR3 is TGTGCCTGGAGTGTAGGAGCGGGCCCCTCCGGAGGGGGCTACACCTTC.

J is TRBJ1-5 and V is TRBV19; D may be TRBD1 (6 bases). Trimming pared 6 bases from V and 5 bases from J, leaving 11 bases between. Germline V gene lookup returns CDR1 LNHDA and CDR2 SQIVND (reference sequence). This CDR3 has 13 residues. The CDR3 sequence is CASRPPGDQPQHF. The CDR3 DNA sequence: TGTGCCAGTAGACCTCCAGGGGATCAGCCCCAGCATTTT.

The CDR3 protein is CASSWTGYTGELFF. In nucleotides, the CDR3 is TGTGCCAGCAGCTGGACAGGCTACACCGGGGAGCTGTTTTTT. The V and J genes are TRBV7-3 and TRBJ2-2; TRBD1 agrees at 7 bases. Germline CDR1 and CDR2: SGHTA and FQGTGA. The ends lost 4 bases at V and 3 bases at J; junction bases unmatched: 2. CDR3 length equals 14 residues.

The table lists this clone with a few counts. The V gene is TRBV29-1, the J gene TRBJ2-1; D possibly corresponds to TRBD2 (5 bases). Between the trimmed V and J ends, which lost 6 bases and 5 bases, there was a span of 14 bases. This CDR3 spans 13 amino acids. Germline V gives CDR1 SQVTM, CDR2 ANQGSEA. The chain's CDR3 is CSVLRAQNNEQFF. DNA of the CDR3: TGCAGCGTCCTGAGGGCACAGAACAATGAGCAGTTCTTC.

The V gene is TRBV29-1, the J gene TRBJ2-5; tentative D call: TRBD1 (5 bases). CDR3 size: 14 residues. V was shortened by 0 bases and J by 5 bases, with 13 bases between the two germline ends. Germline assignment: CDR1 SQVTM and CDR2 ANQGSEA. DNA of the CDR3: TGCAGCGTTGAAGATCAGGGTGGGGATGAGACCCAGTACTTC. Its protein product is CSVEDQGGDETQYF.

This clone has just a few counts. The J gene is TRBJ1-1, the V gene TRBV5-1, with D maybe TRBD1 (5 bases). Germline CDR1 is SGHRS and CDR2 is YFSETQ. Trimming shortened V by 0 bases and J by 5 bases, and 14 bases separated the two germline ends. The CDR3 totals 15 residues. The CDR3 sequence is CASSLGATADTEAFF. The CDR3 coding sequence is TGCGCCAGCAGCTTGGGGGCGACAGCAGATACTGAAGCTTTCTTT.

This sequence joins TRBV15 and TRBJ2-4; 9 positions agree with TRBD2. The CDR3 is made up of 24 amino acids. The V gene's germline CDR1 is LNHNV and CDR2 YYDKDF (reference sequence). V shed 1 base, J shed 1 base, and the junction held 26 bases outside the gene matches. For the CDR3, the DNA is TGTGCCACCAGCAGAGCCCTGGGACGCTCAAAAACCGGACTAGCGATCCTGGCCAAAAACATTCAGTACTTC. This gives the protein CATSRALGRSKTGLAILAKNIQYF.